These 26 T cell receptor beta chains share one sample of origin, sequenced in a study of blood T cell repertoires in COVID-19. Data came from immunoSEQ multiplex PCR; TCRdb stores just in-frame clones and leaves some out. The table has more than 150,000 clones, over 70% seen once. Sample: peripheral blood. The source of these receptors is a woman aged 60 to 75 with acute or convalescent COVID-19.

The chain carries TRBV4-2 and TRBJ2-7; TRBD2 agrees at 10 bases. Trimming cost V 6 bases and J 2 bases; bases outside gene matches: 16. Per germline, CDR1 LGHNA and CDR2 YNFKEQ. This CDR3 has 18 residues. The CDR3 here is CASSSNPGLASSTYEQYF. The CDR3, as DNA: TGTGCCAGCAGTTCCAATCCGGGACTAGCGAGCTCTACCTACGAGCAGTACTTC.

This chain connects TRBV6-1 to TRBJ2-5, with 14 positions matching TRBD2. Germline trimming cut 4 bases from V and 4 bases from J; bases unmatched to any gene: 5. Germline values: CDR1 MNHNS, CDR2 SASEGT. CDR3 length: 16 residues. The CDR3 DNA reads as TGTGCCAGCAGTGGGGGGACTAGCGGGGGATCAGAGACCCAGTACTTC. It is translated as CASSGGTSGGSETQYF.

The rearrangement uses TRBV6-5 and TRBJ2-1, with TRBD2 matching 10 bases. The CDR3 runs to 16 residues. Losses at the gene ends were 4 bases for V and 2 bases for J; bases not matched to a gene: 5. Germline CDR1 MNHEY, CDR2 SVGAGI. The CDR3 reads CASSSILAGAYNEQFF. DNA for the CDR3: TGTGCCAGCAGTTCGATTCTAGCGGGGGCCTACAATGAGCAGTTCTTC.

This chain joins TRBV4-3 and TRBJ1-2; D is unclear. CDR3 length equals 14 residues. Germline V lookup: CDR1 LGHNA, CDR2 YSLEER. Trimming stripped 3 bases from V and 4 bases from J, with 12 bases between. CDR3 in amino acids: CASSHTSRSYGYTF. DNA for the CDR3: TGCGCCAGCAGCCACACTTCACGAAGCTATGGCTACACCTTC.

The rearrangement joins TRBV6-5 to TRBJ1-3; 8 bases line up with TRBD1. Trimming took 6 bases from V and 4 from J; bases not matched to a gene: 8. CDR3 size: 15 residues. Germline-derived CDR1 and CDR2 are MNHEY and SVGAGI. For the CDR3, the DNA is TGTGCCAGCAGAACCACAGGGGGAGCGGGAAACACCATATATTTT. Its protein product is CASRTTGGAGNTIYF.

The V call is TRBV29-1, the J call TRBJ1-1; 12 bases agree with TRBD1. Germline V lookup: CDR1 SQVTM, CDR2 ANQGSEA. The CDR3 spans 15 residues. The trim removed 5 bases at V and 0 bases at J, leaving 4 bases unmatched. Written as DNA, the CDR3 is TGCAGCGTTCCGGGACAGGGGGCCCTGAACACTGAAGCTTTCTTT. Amino acid sequence: CSVPGQGALNTEAFF. Supplemented by reference TRBV29-1 and TRBJ1-1, the full variable domain reads SAVISQKPSRDICQRGTSLTIQCQVDSQVTMMFWYRQQPGQSLTLIATANQGSEATYESGFVIDKFPISRPNLTFSTLTVSNMSPEDSSIYLCSVPGQGALNTEAFFGQGTRLTVV.

The rearrangement links TRBV5-1 to TRBJ1-3, with 8 bases matching TRBD1. V was pared by 2 bases and J by 4 bases, with 2 bases of the junction left unmatched. Germline V gene lookup returns CDR1 SGHRS and CDR2 YFSETQ. The CDR3 loop spans 14 amino acids. CDR3 region: CASSFGQGGNTIYF. In DNA form, the CDR3 reads TGCGCCAGCAGCTTCGGACAGGGAGGAAACACCATATATTTT.

This chain uses TRBV18 with TRBJ1-2; D unclear. V was cut by 6 bases and J by 3 bases, with 17 bases left in between. This CDR3 has 15 residues. Germline V lookup: CDR1 KGHSH, CDR2 LQKENI. The CDR3 region has the DNA TGTGCCAGCTCCCTCAACCGAGGTGAGCACTATGGCTACACCTTC. Translated, it gives CASSLNRGEHYGYTF. Drawing the rest from reference TRBV18 and TRBJ1-2, the complete variable domain is NAGVMQNPRHLVRRRGQEARLRCSPMKGHSHVYWYRQLPEEGLKFMVYLQKENIIDESGMPKERFSAEFPKEGPSILRIQQVVRGDSAAYFCASSLNRGEHYGYTFGSGTRLTVV.

The rearrangement joins TRBV6-5 to TRBJ2-1; tentatively, D is TRBD1 (6 bases). CDR1 MNHEY and CDR2 SVGAGI come from the germline V gene. V was pared by 5 bases and J by 4 bases, with 12 bases between. The CDR3 runs 14 residues. The CDR3 is CASSPRGPYNEQFF. CDR3 sequence (DNA): TGTGCCAGCAGTCCCAGGGGTCCGTACAATGAGCAGTTCTTC.

The V call is TRBV4-3, the J call TRBJ2-5, with 9 bases identical to TRBD2. Germline CDR1 is LGHNA and CDR2 is YSLEER. The V gene end was trimmed by 4 bases and the J gene end by 5 bases; junction bases not matched to a gene: 5. The CDR3 is 14 residues long. The DNA for the CDR3 is TGCGCCAGCAGCCTGGGACTAGCCGGCGAGACCCAGTACTTC. It is translated as CASSLGLAGETQYF.

The V gene is TRBV7-8, the J gene TRBJ1-1, with D possibly TRBD1 on 6 matching bases. The CDR3 has 14 amino acids. The germline V and J ends were trimmed by 0 bases and 5 bases, with 10 bases remaining between them. Germline V gene data show CDR1 as SGHVS and CDR2 as FQNEAQ. CDR3 DNA: TGTGCCAGCAGCTTAGCTGGGAGGGGGACTGAAGCTTTCTTT. It translates to CASSLAGRGTEAFF.

The gene calls are TRBV7-2 and TRBJ1-5; D unresolved. Germline V gives CDR1 SGHTA, CDR2 FQGNSA. The CDR3 runs 13 residues. Trimming left V 3 bases short and J 4 bases short, with 7 bases between. This CDR3 reads CASSLQRNQPQHF. The DNA for the CDR3 is TGTGCCAGCAGCTTGCAGCGGAATCAGCCCCAGCATTTT.

This clone has only a few counts. CDR3 in amino acids: CASSYETGNEKLFF. The CDR3, as DNA: TGTGCCAGCAGTTACGAGACAGGGAATGAAAAACTGTTTTTT. The chain combines TRBV6-5 with TRBJ1-4, with 7 positions matching TRBD1. Germline loops: CDR1 MNHEY, CDR2 SVGAGI. The CDR3 is made up of 14 amino acids. The junction had 2 bases not matched to a gene; V was cut back by 2 bases and J by 5 bases.

The V gene is TRBV18, the J gene TRBJ2-1; 11 nucleotides line up with TRBD1. The J segment lost 7 bases and the V segment lost 5 bases, leaving 7 bases of the junction unmatched. The CDR3 length is 15 residues. Germline CDR1 and CDR2: KGHSH and LQKENI. CDR3 sequence: CASSAGTGGQNEQFF. The CDR3 DNA follows: TGTGCCAGCTCAGCCGGGACAGGGGGACAAAATGAGCAGTTCTTC. Based on the CDR3 plus reference TRBV18 and TRBJ2-1, the full variable domain is NAGVMQNPRHLVRRRGQEARLRCSPMKGHSHVYWYRQLPEEGLKFMVYLQKENIIDESGMPKERFSAEFPKEGPSILRIQQVVRGDSAAYFCASSAGTGGQNEQFFGPGTRLTVL.

The chain joins TRBV9 to TRBJ1-5; 7 positions agree with TRBD1. After removal of 4 bases from V and 1 base from J, the junction contained 8 bases not matched to a gene. Germline CDR1 and CDR2: SGDLS and YYNGEE. This CDR3 spans 16 amino acids. The CDR3 loop is CASSPTGDRSNQPQHF. The CDR3 DNA follows: TGTGCCAGCAGCCCAACAGGGGATCGAAGCAATCAGCCCCAGCATTTT. The full variable domain, in which reference TRBV9 and TRBJ1-5 provide the parts outside the CDR3, is DSGVTQTPKHLITATGQRVTLRCSPRSGDLSVYWYQQSLDQGLQFLIQYYNGEERAKGNILERFSAQQFPDLHSELNLSSLELGDSALYFCASSPTGDRSNQPQHFGDGTRLSIL.

The chain recombines TRBV19 with TRBJ2-1, with 9 bases that match TRBD2. This CDR3 has 16 amino acids. Germline V CDR1 and CDR2: LNHDA, SQIVND (reference sequence). Unmatched junction bases numbered 3, after V lost 2 bases and J lost 1 base. DNA of the CDR3: TGTGCCAGTAGTATATCCCTAGCGGGGTCCTACAATGAGCAGTTCTTC. As protein: CASSISLAGSYNEQFF.

J is TRBJ2-1 and V is TRBV5-1; the D is unclear. Trimming pared 0 bases from V and 4 bases from J, leaving 11 bases between. This CDR3 region has 15 residues. Germline CDR1 reads SGHRS; CDR2 reads YFSETQ. This chain's CDR3 is CASSLAFSQYNEQFF. The CDR3 bases are TGCGCCAGCAGCTTGGCCTTTTCTCAGTACAATGAGCAGTTCTTC.

The chain employs TRBV10-2 and TRBJ1-6; 8 positions agree with TRBD1. The CDR3 loop spans 16 amino acids. Germline CDR1 WSHSY, CDR2 SAAADI. With 7 bases clipped from V and 7 bases from J, the junction kept 12 bases outside the gene matches. CDR3 region: CASTTTGGGRNSPLHF. Here the CDR3 DNA reads TGCGCCAGCACCACTACAGGGGGGGGGAGGAATTCACCCCTCCACTTT.

This clone was observed a single time. The rearrangement joins TRBV4-3 to TRBJ1-2; 7 bases fit TRBD1. This CDR3 spans 13 amino acids. J lost 2 bases, V lost 4 bases, and 1 base had no gene match. Germline values: CDR1 LGHNA, CDR2 YSLEER. For the CDR3, the DNA is TGCGCCAGCAGCCCGGGACAGAACTATGGCTACACCTTC. Translation gives CASSPGQNYGYTF.

J is TRBJ1-6 and V is TRBV12-5, with 7 bases fitting TRBD1. The ends lost 6 bases at V and 6 bases at J; junction bases unmatched: 5. Germline values: CDR1 LGHNT, CDR2 FRNRAP. This CDR3 has 14 residues. In DNA, the CDR3 is TGTGCTAGTGGGACAGGGATGGGTAATTCACCCCTCCACTTT. This sequence encodes CASGTGMGNSPLHF.

This CDR3 reads CASSSGGSSSYEQYF. The CDR3 DNA reads TGCGCCAGCAGCTCGGGGGGCTCTAGCTCCTACGAGCAGTACTTC. This chain joins TRBV5-1 and TRBJ2-7; D is perhaps TRBD2 (7 bases). Germline CDR1 SGHRS, CDR2 YFSETQ. The ends were cut back, 3 bases at V and 0 bases at J, with 13 bases in the middle. The CDR3 has 15 amino acids.

The genes are TRBV6-5 and TRBJ2-2; tentative D call: TRBD1 (6 bases). CDR3 length: 14 amino acids. The V gene lost 6 bases and the J gene lost 7 bases, with 15 bases spanning the gap. Germline CDR1 MNHEY, CDR2 SVGAGI. The CDR3 here is CASRTQGIFGELFF. CDR3 nucleotides: TGTGCCAGCAGAACACAGGGAATCTTCGGGGAGCTGTTTTTT.

The chain employs TRBV27 and TRBJ1-2; tentative D call: TRBD1 (6 bases). The CDR3 length is 14 residues. V was cut by 4 bases and J by 4 bases, with 13 bases left in between. Per germline, CDR1 MNHEY and CDR2 SMNVEV (reference sequence). The DNA of the CDR3 is TGTGCCAGCAGTTCAACAGGGATTGGCTATGGCTACACCTTC. It is translated as CASSSTGIGYGYTF.

The chain uses TRBV10-3 and TRBJ1-2; a weak D match, TRBD1 (6 bases). This CDR3 spans 14 amino acids. Germline-derived CDR1 and CDR2 are ENHRY and SYGVKD. V lost 6 bases to trimming and J lost 1 base, with 12 bases between them. CDR3 region: CAIRPGQSNYGYTF. The CDR3 DNA is TGTGCCATCAGACCGGGACAAAGTAACTATGGCTACACCTTC.

The chain carries TRBV5-5 and TRBJ2-3, with 7 bases lining up with TRBD1. CDR1 and CDR2 from the germline V gene are SGHKS and YYEKEE (reference sequence). The CDR3 is 16 amino acids. V lost 4 bases and J lost 3; bases outside the gene matches: 11. This CDR3 reads CASSPPRTGLTDTQYF. The CDR3 DNA is TGTGCCAGCAGCCCGCCACGGACAGGTTTGACAGATACGCAGTATTTT.

This sequence joins TRBV6-6 and TRBJ1-5; TRBD1 matches 9 bases. Per the germline V gene, CDR1 is MNHNY and CDR2 is SVGAGI (reference sequence). CDR3 length: 15 residues. J lost 4 bases, V lost 4 bases, and 5 bases had no gene match. CDR3 coding DNA: TGTGCCAGCAGTTTGACCGGGACAGGGAATCAGCCCCAGCATTTT. It specifies CASSLTGTGNQPQHF.